This TCR beta chain derives from a study of cytomegalovirus exposure and HLA in healthy donors. The ends were cut back, 4 bases at V and 2 bases at J, with 13 bases in the middle. This CDR3 is built from 14 residues. Germline CDR1 SGHRS, CDR2 YFSETQ. The PCR ran on 60 Vbeta and 13 Jbeta primers. TCRdb's copy holds only in-frame clones and misses some; the assay was immunoSEQ multiplex PCR. The data show 200,000 to 250,000 clones, 77% seen once. This chain uses TRBV5-1 with TRBJ2-7, with no clear D. The material sequenced was PBMCs. The source of this sequence is a woman aged 60-75 years in good health and CMV-seropositive. The CDR3 region is CASSPQTPAYEQYF. The CDR3 nucleotides read TGCGCCAGCAGCCCTCAGACTCCTGCCTACGAGCAGTACTTC.